These 29 T cell receptor beta chains were sequenced from one sample in a study of blood T cell repertoires in COVID-19. Sequencing used immunoSEQ multiplex PCR; TCRdb keeps in-frame clones, though not all of them. Altogether under 450,000 clones are present, around 87% being singletons, with the ten largest covering 1.3%. The sequencing input was PBMCs or T cells enriched from blood (not recorded which). Source of these receptors: a man younger than 45 who had recovered from COVID-19.

V usage is TRBV4-3 and J usage is TRBJ1-2; tentatively, D is TRBD1 (6 bases). The CDR3 has 15 amino acids. Germline V gene lookup returns CDR1 LGHNA and CDR2 YSLEER. V was cut by 0 bases and J by 13 bases, with 21 bases left in between. CDR3 DNA sequence: TGCGCCAGCAGCCAAGATCCCAGGGGAGGGGGGCTTGCCACCTTC. Translated: CASSQDPRGGGLATF.

J is TRBJ1-3 and V is TRBV5-1; TRBD1 aligns across 7 bases. The germline V gene has CDR1 SGHRS and CDR2 YFSETQ. The CDR3 runs 15 residues. The J segment lost 3 bases and the V segment lost 4 bases, leaving 7 bases of the junction unmatched. The CDR3 is CASSPGQPGGNTIYF. The CDR3 DNA reads as TGCGCCAGCAGCCCGGGACAGCCGGGTGGAAACACCATATATTTT. The complete variable domain, with remaining parts taken from reference TRBV5-1 and TRBJ1-3, reads KAGVTQTPRYLIKTRGQQVTLSCSPISGHRSVSWYQQTPGQGLQFLFEYFSETQRNKGNFPGRFSGRQFSNSRSEMNVSTLELGDSALYLCASSPGQPGGNTIYFGEGSWLTVV.

The chain uses TRBV5-4 and TRBJ1-3; possible D gene TRBD1, 5 bases. Per the germline V gene, CDR1 is SGHNT and CDR2 is YYREEE (reference sequence). V shed 6 bases and J shed 4 bases, with 11 bases lying between them. The CDR3 totals 13 residues. Here the CDR3 DNA reads TGTGCCAGCATGAAGCAGGGAGGAAACACCATATATTTT. This codes for CASMKQGGNTIYF. Complete variable domain (other parts from reference TRBV5-4 and TRBJ1-3): ETGVTQSPTHLIKTRGQQVTLRCSSQSGHNTVSWYQQALGQGPQFIFQYYREEENGRGNFPPRFSGLQFPNYSSELNVNALELDDSALYLCASMKQGGNTIYFGEGSWLTVV.

Only one count was recorded for this clone. The genes are TRBV29-1 and TRBJ1-2, with 7 nucleotides matching TRBD1. The CDR3 covers 13 residues. The trim removed 7 bases at V and 6 bases at J, leaving 11 bases unmatched. Germline V gives CDR1 SQVTM, CDR2 ANQGSEA. The CDR3 is CSARTGTGHGYTF. As DNA, the CDR3 is TGCAGCGCCCGGACAGGTACGGGTCATGGCTACACCTTC.

The CDR3 is CASSQEESLAKNIQYF. DNA of the CDR3: TGTGCCAGCAGCCAAGAGGAGTCACTAGCCAAAAACATTCAGTACTTC. The gene calls are TRBV3-1 (or the pseudogene TRBV3-2) and TRBJ2-4, with no clear D. CDR3 size: 16 residues. V was shortened by 0 bases and J by 0 bases, with 9 bases between the two germline ends. CDR1 and CDR2 (germline): LGHDT, YNNKEL (reference sequence).

This clone appeared a single time. The chain combines TRBV27 with TRBJ2-3, with D hard to call. This CDR3 region has 14 residues. The V and J ends lost 6 bases and 0 bases respectively, with 10 bases between them. CDR1 and CDR2 from the germline V gene are MNHEY and SMNVEV (reference sequence). CDR3 sequence reads: CASSVVRSTDTQYF. For the CDR3, the DNA is TGTGCCAGCAGCGTGGTCAGAAGCACAGATACGCAGTATTTT.

The chain uses TRBV7-8 and TRBJ1-5; D uncertain. Trimming shortened V by 5 bases and J by 0 bases, and 14 bases separated the two germline ends. CDR3 size: 16 residues. Germline assignment: CDR1 SGHVS and CDR2 FQNEAQ. This CDR3 is CASSPIGGYSNQPQHF. The CDR3 region has the DNA TGTGCCAGCAGCCCGATTGGCGGATATAGCAATCAGCCCCAGCATTTT.

The chain has TRBV19 and TRBJ1-2; D gene uncertain. Trimming removed 9 bases from V and 2 bases from J, with 13 bases in between. The CDR3 length is 13 residues. The germline gives CDR1 LNHDA, CDR2 SQIVND (reference sequence). This CDR3 reads CASILTSNYGYTF. As DNA, the CDR3 is TGTGCCAGCATCCTGACATCCAACTATGGCTACACCTTC. The full variable domain, its missing parts supplied by reference TRBV19 and TRBJ1-2, is DGGITQSPKYLFRKEGQNVTLSCEQNLNHDAMYWYRQDPGQGLRLIYYSQIVNDFQKGDIAEGYSVSREKKESFPLTVTSAQKNPTAFYLCASILTSNYGYTFGSGTRLTVV.

The chain has TRBV4-1 and TRBJ1-4, with unresolved D. Trimming cost V 4 bases and J 5 bases, with 17 bases left between them. Germline V gene sequence: CDR1 MGHRA, CDR2 YSYEKL. This CDR3 has 16 amino acids. CDR3 in amino acids: CASSLEPGVLNEKLFF. The CDR3 DNA reads as TGCGCCAGCAGCCTGGAACCGGGAGTTTTAAATGAAAAACTGTTTTTT.

This rearrangement joins TRBV7-9 to TRBJ1-5; D possibly corresponds to TRBD1 (6 bases). CDR3 length equals 15 residues. Germline V gene sequence: CDR1 SEHNR, CDR2 FQNEAQ (reference sequence). V was trimmed by 1 base and J by 1 base, leaving 8 bases between them. The CDR3 DNA follows: TGTGCCAGCAGCTTAGACAGGGAAAGCAATCAGCCCCAGCATTTT. It translates to CASSLDRESNQPQHF.

The V call is TRBV19, the J call TRBJ1-2, with TRBD1 matching 7 bases. Trimming cost V 2 bases and J 9 bases; bases outside gene matches: 6. Germline CDR1 LNHDA, CDR2 SQIVND (reference sequence). This CDR3 is built from 13 residues. CDR3 region: CASSINRGVSYTF. The DNA for the CDR3 is TGTGCCAGTAGTATAAACAGGGGAGTCAGCTACACCTTC.

The CDR3: CASTSDSVSNQPQHF. The CDR3 DNA is TGTGCCAGCACCTCCGACAGCGTAAGCAATCAGCCCCAGCATTTT. This chain links TRBV2 with TRBJ1-5; tentatively, D is TRBD1 (5 bases). V was cut by 7 bases and J by 1 base, with 14 bases left in between. Germline V gene lookup returns CDR1 SNHLY and CDR2 FYNNEI. There are 15 residues in the CDR3. The full variable domain, in which reference TRBV2 and TRBJ1-5 provide the parts outside the CDR3, is EPEVTQTPSHQVTQMGQEVILRCVPISNHLYFYWYRQILGQKVEFLVSFYNNEISEKSEIFDDQFSVERPDGSNFTLKIRSTKLEDSAMYFCASTSDSVSNQPQHFGDGTRLSIL.

The rearrangement uses TRBV18 and TRBJ1-1, with a possible D match to TRBD1 (6 bases). CDR3 length equals 15 residues. Per germline, CDR1 KGHSH and CDR2 LQKENI. The V and J ends lost 3 bases and 3 bases respectively, with 14 bases between them. As DNA, the CDR3 is TGTGCCAGCTCACCGGTGGGGGCGTCCGACACTGAAGCTTTCTTT. This encodes CASSPVGASDTEAFF.

This chain uses TRBV10-1 with TRBJ2-7; TRBD1 is a possible D gene (6 bases). The germline V gene encodes CDR1 WNHNN and CDR2 SYGVQD (reference sequence). V shed 2 bases and J shed 6 bases, with 14 bases lying between them. The CDR3 is made up of 14 amino acids. As DNA, the CDR3 is TGCGCCAGCAGTGAGCAGGGGTCCTTTTCCGAGCAGTACTTC. Translation gives CASSEQGSFSEQYF.

There are a few counts of this clone. The chain carries TRBV6-1 and TRBJ1-1; TRBD1 is a possible D gene (6 bases). The CDR3 is 16 residues long. Germline V gene data show CDR1 as MNHNS and CDR2 as SASEGT. Trimming took 4 bases from V and 0 from J, leaving 15 bases between them. As DNA, the CDR3 is TGTGCCAGCAGTGCCCCCGGACAGATAATGAACACTGAAGCTTTCTTT. This sequence encodes CASSAPGQIMNTEAFF.

The rearrangement links TRBV7-8 to TRBJ2-1; unclear D gene. The CDR3 is 15 amino acids. The V end was cut by 1 base, the J end by 3 bases, with 10 bases between. Germline V gene sequence: CDR1 SGHVS, CDR2 FQNEAQ. The DNA of the CDR3 is TGTGCCAGCAGCTTAGTTGCGGTTTACTACAATGAGCAGTTCTTC. Its translation: CASSLVAVYYNEQFF. The full variable domain, rest sourced from reference TRBV7-8 and TRBJ2-1, is GAGVSQSPRYKVAKRGQDVALRCDPISGHVSLFWYQQALGQGPEFLTYFQNEAQLDKSGLPSDRFFAERPEGSVSTLKIQRTQQEDSAVYLCASSLVAVYYNEQFFGPGTRLTVL.

This clone was detected only once. J is TRBJ2-5 and V is TRBV2; a possible D gene is TRBD1 (6 bases). Per germline, CDR1 SNHLY and CDR2 FYNNEI. The CDR3 has 14 amino acids. V lost 6 bases and J 5 bases, leaving 16 bases between the germline ends. The CDR3 DNA is TGTGCCAGCAGCACCGGGACAAAAAAGGAGACCCAGTACTTC. Encoded protein: CASSTGTKKETQYF.

This sequence joins TRBV5-1 and TRBJ2-2; D perhaps matches TRBD1 (6 bases). Germline lookup yields CDR1 SGHRS and CDR2 YFSETQ. The CDR3 runs to 15 residues. V lost 0 bases, J lost 3 bases, and 9 bases lay in between. In nucleotides, the CDR3 is TGCGCCAGCAGCTTGGATACAGGGTACACCGGGGAGCTGTTTTTT. This translates into CASSLDTGYTGELFF.

The CDR3 loop reads CASSPLVTANYGYTF. In nucleotides, the CDR3 is TGTGCCAGCTCACCACTGGTGACAGCTAACTATGGCTACACCTTC. The chain uses TRBV18 and TRBJ1-2, with D possibly matching TRBD1 (5 bases). Trimming took off 1 base at V and 0 bases at J, with 9 bases between the two ends. In germline, CDR1 is KGHSH, CDR2 LQKENI. CDR3 length equals 15 residues.

The chain couples TRBV9 to TRBJ2-5; D gene ambiguous. The CDR3 contains 15 residues. Trimming stripped 0 bases from V and 4 bases from J, with 13 bases between. Germline V gene lookup returns CDR1 SGDLS and CDR2 YYNGEE. CDR3 in amino acids: CASSVEASYPETQYF. The DNA of the CDR3 is TGTGCCAGCAGCGTAGAGGCTAGTTACCCAGAGACCCAGTACTTC.

The chain is built from TRBV9 and TRBJ2-3, with a weak D call TRBD2 (5 bases). V was cut by 1 base and J by 6 bases, with 15 bases left in between. Germline values: CDR1 SGDLS, CDR2 YYNGEE. CDR3 length equals 15 residues. CDR3 loop: CASSVSSRAADTQYF. The CDR3 DNA follows: TGTGCCAGCAGCGTATCTTCGAGGGCTGCGGATACGCAGTATTTT.

The gene calls are TRBV12-5 and TRBJ1-4; tentative D call: TRBD1 (5 bases). The CDR3 totals 11 residues. Trimming removed 5 bases at V and 13 bases at J, with 11 bases between. CDR1 LGHNT and CDR2 FRNRAP come from the germline V gene. CDR3 nucleotide sequence: TGTGCTAGTGGTCGTAATACAGGACTGTTTTTT. Translating it yields CASGRNTGLFF.

This clone was recorded once. This chain joins TRBV29-1 and TRBJ1-1; D is undetermined. Germline V CDR1 and CDR2: SQVTM, ANQGSEA. Trimming removed 2 bases from V and 4 bases from J, with 5 bases in between. This CDR3 spans 11 amino acids. The DNA of the CDR3 is TGCAGCGTTGAATGGAGCACTGAAGCTTTCTTT. Its translation is CSVEWSTEAFF.

V gene TRBV5-4 combines with J gene TRBJ2-7; 7 nucleotides agree with TRBD1. This CDR3 is 15 amino acids long. Trimming at V came to 4 bases and at J to 2 bases, leaving 9 bases not matched to a gene. The germline V gene has CDR1 SGHNT and CDR2 YYREEE (reference sequence). The CDR3 DNA is TGTGCCAGCAGCAAGGTCTACAGGGGTGCCTACGAGCAGTACTTC. It specifies CASSKVYRGAYEQYF. The full variable domain, with the rest looked up from reference TRBV5-4 and TRBJ2-7, is ETGVTQSPTHLIKTRGQQVTLRCSSQSGHNTVSWYQQALGQGPQFIFQYYREEENGRGNFPPRFSGLQFPNYSSELNVNALELDDSALYLCASSKVYRGAYEQYFGPGTRLTVT.

V and J are TRBV9 and TRBJ2-1; maybe TRBD1 (5 bases). The CDR3 has 14 residues. Germline assignment: CDR1 SGDLS and CDR2 YYNGEE. The V and J ends lost 4 bases and 8 bases respectively, with 16 bases between them. The CDR3 sequence is CASSPSDSPYEQFF. CDR3 sequence (DNA): TGTGCCAGCAGCCCCAGCGACAGCCCTTATGAGCAGTTCTTC.

The gene calls are TRBV25-1 and TRBJ1-1; TRBD1 is a possible D gene (5 bases). Germline V gene lookup returns CDR1 MGHDK and CDR2 SYGVNS. This CDR3 contains 16 residues. V was shortened by 1 base and J by 2 bases, with 14 bases between the two germline ends. The CDR3 is CASSESGRGTNTEAFF. In DNA form, the CDR3 reads TGTGCCAGCAGTGAATCCGGGAGGGGAACTAACACTGAAGCTTTCTTT. The whole variable domain, filled in from reference TRBV25-1 and TRBJ1-1, reads EADIYQTPRYLVIGTGKKITLECSQTMGHDKMYWYQQDPGMELHLIHYSYGVNSTEKGDLSSESTVSRIRTEHFPLTLESARPSHTSQYLCASSESGRGTNTEAFFGQGTRLTVV.

The V and J genes are TRBV29-1 and TRBJ2-3; 11 nucleotides line up with TRBD1. CDR3 length: 14 residues. CDR1 is SQVTM and CDR2 is ANQGSEA in the germline V gene. Trimming at V came to 2 bases and at J to 5 bases, leaving 3 bases not matched to a gene. In DNA form, the CDR3 reads TGCAGCGTTGAAACCGGGACAGGGGGAGATACGCAGTATTTT. The encoded protein is CSVETGTGGDTQYF.

This chain joins TRBV5-1 and TRBJ1-3, with unresolved D. V was shortened by 1 base and J by 7 bases, with 15 bases between the two germline ends. The CDR3 extends over 15 amino acids. Germline V gene lookup returns CDR1 SGHRS and CDR2 YFSETQ. CDR3 sequence (DNA): TGCGCCAGCAGCTTGATGGGCAGCAGCGGGAACACCATATATTTT. This gives the protein CASSLMGSSGNTIYF.

J is TRBJ1-1 and V is TRBV27, with D unresolved. Trimming took off 5 bases at V and 5 bases at J, with 15 bases between the two ends. The germline gives CDR1 MNHEY, CDR2 SMNVEV (reference sequence). The CDR3 covers 14 residues. Here the CDR3 DNA reads TGTGCCAGCAGTCCACTGGCCGGGAAAACTGAAGCTTTCTTT. The encoded protein is CASSPLAGKTEAFF.